The sample holds a few counts of the clone carrying this T cell receptor beta chain. Its target is unknown. The data stem from a study of T-cell memory formation after mild COVID-19. Findings of the study overall: SARS-CoV-2 specificity of second-wave clones peaking day 37 was unconfirmed. Most CD4+ clones that shrank were in CM and EM, while CD8+ ones turned up in EMRA.

CDR1 is SGHKS and CDR2 is YYEKEE in the germline V gene (reference sequence). The CDR3 consists of 13 residues. The V end was cut by 6 bases, the J end by 3 bases, with 13 bases between. TCRdb analysed the 5' RACE reads with MiXCR anew, one entry per CDR3 protein. Of 120,000 to 150,000 distinct CDR3 sequences listed, approximately 5.7% are singletons. Material for sequencing was PBMCs or a T cell subset sorted from them (not recorded which). This sequence originates from an adult woman who had mild COVID-19 (a few samples of this study predate the infection). Cell type and time point are not known. This chain uses TRBV5-5 with TRBJ2-7, with D perhaps given as TRBD1 or TRBD2 (5 bases each). CDR3 sequence reads: CASTLGVSYEQYF. DNA for the CDR3: TGTGCCAGCACCCTGGGGGTCAGCTACGAGCAGTACTTC.